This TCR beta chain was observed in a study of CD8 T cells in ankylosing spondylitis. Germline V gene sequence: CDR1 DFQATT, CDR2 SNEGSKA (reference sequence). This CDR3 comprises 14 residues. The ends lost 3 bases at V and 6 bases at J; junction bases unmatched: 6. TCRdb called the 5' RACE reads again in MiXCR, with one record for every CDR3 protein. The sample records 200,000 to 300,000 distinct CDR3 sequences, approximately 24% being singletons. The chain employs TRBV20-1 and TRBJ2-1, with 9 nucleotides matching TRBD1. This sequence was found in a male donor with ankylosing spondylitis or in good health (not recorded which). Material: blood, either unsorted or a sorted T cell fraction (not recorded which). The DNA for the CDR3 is TGCAGTGCTAGCCAGGGACAGGGAGGCAATGAGCAGTTCTTC. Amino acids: CSASQGQGGNEQFF.